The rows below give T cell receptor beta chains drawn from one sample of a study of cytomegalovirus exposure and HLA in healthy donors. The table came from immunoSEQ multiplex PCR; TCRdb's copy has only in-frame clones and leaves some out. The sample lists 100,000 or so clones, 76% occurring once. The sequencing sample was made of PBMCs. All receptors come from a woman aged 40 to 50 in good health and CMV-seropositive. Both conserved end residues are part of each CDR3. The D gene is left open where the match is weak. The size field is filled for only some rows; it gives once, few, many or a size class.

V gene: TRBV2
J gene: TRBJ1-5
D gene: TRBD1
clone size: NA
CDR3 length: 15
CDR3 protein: CASSGPGGWNQPQHF
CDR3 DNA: TGTGCCAGCAGTGGCCCAGGGGGTTGGAATCAGCCCCAGCATTTT

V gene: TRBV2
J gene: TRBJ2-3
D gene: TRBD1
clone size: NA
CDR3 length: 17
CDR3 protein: CASTPGQDRGQGDTQYF
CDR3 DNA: TGTGCCAGCACCCCGGGCCAGGACAGGGGGCAGGGGGATACGCAGTATTTT

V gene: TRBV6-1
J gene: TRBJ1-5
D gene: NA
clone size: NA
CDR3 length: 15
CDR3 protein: CASTYDRNSNQPQHF
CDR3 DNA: TGTGCCAGCACGTACGACAGAAATAGCAATCAGCCCCAGCATTTT

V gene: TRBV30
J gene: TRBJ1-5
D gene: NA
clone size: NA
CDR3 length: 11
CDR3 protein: CAAGAGQPQHF
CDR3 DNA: TGTGCCGCCGGCGCGGGGCAGCCCCAGCATTTT

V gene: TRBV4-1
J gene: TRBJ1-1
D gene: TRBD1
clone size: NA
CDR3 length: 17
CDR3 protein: CASSQPIRGRSGTEAFF
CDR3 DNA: TGCGCCAGCAGCCAACCGATCAGGGGGCGCTCGGGAACTGAAGCTTTCTTT

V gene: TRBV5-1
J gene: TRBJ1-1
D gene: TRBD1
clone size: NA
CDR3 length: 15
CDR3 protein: CASSLAAGGNSEAFF
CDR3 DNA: TGCGCCAGCAGCTTGGCGGCAGGGGGCAACTCTGAAGCTTTCTTT

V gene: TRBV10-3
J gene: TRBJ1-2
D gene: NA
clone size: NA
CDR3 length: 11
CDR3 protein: CATTNRGGYTF
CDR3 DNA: TGTGCCACAACGAACCGGGGTGGCTACACCTTC

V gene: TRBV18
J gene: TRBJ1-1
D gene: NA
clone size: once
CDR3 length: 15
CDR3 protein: CASSPRGQLNTEAFF
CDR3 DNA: TGTGCCAGCTCACCCCGGGGTCAGTTAAACACTGAAGCTTTCTTT

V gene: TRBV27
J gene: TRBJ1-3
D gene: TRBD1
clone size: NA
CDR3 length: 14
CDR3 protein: CASRPGTAGNTIYF
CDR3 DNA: TGTGCCAGCAGACCTGGGACAGCTGGAAACACCATATATTTT

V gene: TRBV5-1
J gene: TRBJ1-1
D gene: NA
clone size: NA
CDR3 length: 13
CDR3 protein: CASSGGDSTEAFF
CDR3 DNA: TGCGCCAGCAGCGGGGGGGATAGCACTGAAGCTTTCTTT

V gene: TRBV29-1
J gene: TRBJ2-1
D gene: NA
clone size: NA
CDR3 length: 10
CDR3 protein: CSGADGEQFF
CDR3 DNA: TGCAGCGGAGCGGACGGTGAGCAGTTCTTC

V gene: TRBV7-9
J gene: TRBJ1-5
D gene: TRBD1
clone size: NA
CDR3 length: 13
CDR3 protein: CASSSGGNQPQHF
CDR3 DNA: TGTGCCAGCAGCTCAGGGGGTAATCAGCCCCAGCATTTT

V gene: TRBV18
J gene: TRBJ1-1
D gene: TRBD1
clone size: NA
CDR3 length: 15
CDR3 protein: CASSPGRQGNTEAFF
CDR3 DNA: TGTGCCAGCTCACCGGGGAGACAGGGGAACACTGAAGCTTTCTTT

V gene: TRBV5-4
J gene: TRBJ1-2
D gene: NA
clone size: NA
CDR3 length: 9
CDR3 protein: CASGQGHTF
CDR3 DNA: TGTGCCAGCGGGCAGGGCCACACCTTC

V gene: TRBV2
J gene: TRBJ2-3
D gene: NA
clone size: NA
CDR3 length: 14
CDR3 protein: CASSEARVTDTQYF
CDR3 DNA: TGTGCCAGCAGTGAAGCGCGGGTCACAGATACGCAGTATTTT

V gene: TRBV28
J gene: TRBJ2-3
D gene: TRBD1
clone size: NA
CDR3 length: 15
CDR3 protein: CASRPGTASTDTQYF
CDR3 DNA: TGTGCCAGCAGACCCGGGACAGCTAGCACAGATACGCAGTATTTT

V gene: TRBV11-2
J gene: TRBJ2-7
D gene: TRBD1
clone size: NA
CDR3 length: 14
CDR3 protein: CASSLGQVAYEQYF
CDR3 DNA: TGTGCCAGCAGCTTGGGACAGGTAGCCTACGAGCAGTACTTC

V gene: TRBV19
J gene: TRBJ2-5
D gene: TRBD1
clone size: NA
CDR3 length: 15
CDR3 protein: CASSDTTGVGETQYF
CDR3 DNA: TGTGCCAGTAGTGATACAACAGGGGTGGGGGAGACCCAGTACTTC

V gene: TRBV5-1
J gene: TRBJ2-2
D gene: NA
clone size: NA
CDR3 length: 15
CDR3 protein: CASSLVSGDTGELFF
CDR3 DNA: TGCGCCAGCAGCTTGGTTTCGGGGGACACCGGGGAGCTGTTTTTT

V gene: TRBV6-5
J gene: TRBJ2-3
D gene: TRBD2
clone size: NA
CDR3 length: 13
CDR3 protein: CASRAGGTDTQYF
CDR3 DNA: TGTGCCAGCAGAGCGGGGGGCACAGATACGCAGTATTTT

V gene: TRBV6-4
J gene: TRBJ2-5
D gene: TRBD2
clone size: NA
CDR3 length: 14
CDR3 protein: CASRERGRTETQYF
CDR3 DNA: TGTGCCAGCAGGGAGCGGGGGCGGACAGAGACCCAGTACTTC

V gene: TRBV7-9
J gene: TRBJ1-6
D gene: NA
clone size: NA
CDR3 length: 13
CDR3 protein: CASSLSFNSPLHF
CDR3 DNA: TGTGCCAGCAGCTTAAGCTTCAATTCACCCCTCCACTTT

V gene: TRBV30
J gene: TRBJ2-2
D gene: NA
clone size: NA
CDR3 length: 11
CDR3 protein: CAWSGLRELFF
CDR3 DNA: TGTGCCTGGAGCGGACTCAGGGAGCTGTTTTTT

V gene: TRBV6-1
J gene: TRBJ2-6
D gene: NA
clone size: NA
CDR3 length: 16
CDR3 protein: CASSDDSHSGANVLTF
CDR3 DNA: TGTGCCAGCAGTGACGACAGCCACTCTGGGGCCAACGTCCTGACTTTC

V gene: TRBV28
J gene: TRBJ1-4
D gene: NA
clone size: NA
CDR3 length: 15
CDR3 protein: CASSFGAGTNEKLFF
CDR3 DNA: TGTGCCAGCTCTTTTGGGGCCGGGACTAATGAAAAACTGTTTTTT

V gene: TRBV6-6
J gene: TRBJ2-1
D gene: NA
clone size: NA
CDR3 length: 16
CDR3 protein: CASSSPSGPSLGEQFF
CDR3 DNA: TGTGCCAGCAGCTCCCCCAGCGGACCTTCGTTAGGTGAGCAGTTCTTC

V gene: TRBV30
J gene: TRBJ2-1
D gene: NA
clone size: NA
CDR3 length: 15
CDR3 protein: CAWRRDTRSYNEQFF
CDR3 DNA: TGTGCCTGGCGCAGGGACACCCGCTCCTACAATGAGCAGTTCTTC

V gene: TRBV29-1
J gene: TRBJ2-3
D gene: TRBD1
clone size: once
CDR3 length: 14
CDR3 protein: CSVLGQGTTDTQYF
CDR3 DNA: TGCAGCGTGTTAGGACAGGGGACCACAGATACGCAGTATTTT

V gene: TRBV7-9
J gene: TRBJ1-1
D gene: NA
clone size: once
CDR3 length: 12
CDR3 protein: CSSSFGGTEAFF
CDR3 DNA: TGTTCCAGCAGCTTTGGAGGCACTGAAGCTTTCTTT

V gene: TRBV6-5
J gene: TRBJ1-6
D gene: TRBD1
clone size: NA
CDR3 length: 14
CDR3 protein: CASSFRDRNSPLHF
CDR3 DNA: TGTGCCAGCAGCTTCCGGGACAGAAATTCACCCCTCCACTTT

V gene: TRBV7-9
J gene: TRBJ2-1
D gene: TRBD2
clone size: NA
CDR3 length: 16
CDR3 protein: CASSLSLAGAYNEQFF
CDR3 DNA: TGTGCCAGCAGCTTAAGCCTAGCGGGGGCCTACAATGAGCAGTTCTTC

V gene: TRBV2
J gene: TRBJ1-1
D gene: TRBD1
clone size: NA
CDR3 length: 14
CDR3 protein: CASKSGGVKTEAFF
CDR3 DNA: TGTGCCAGCAAATCAGGGGGAGTTAAAACTGAAGCTTTCTTT

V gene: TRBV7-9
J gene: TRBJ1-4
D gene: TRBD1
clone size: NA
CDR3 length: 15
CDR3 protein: CASSARTGSNEKLFF
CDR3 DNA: TGTGCCAGCAGCGCCCGGACAGGGTCTAATGAAAAACTGTTTTTT

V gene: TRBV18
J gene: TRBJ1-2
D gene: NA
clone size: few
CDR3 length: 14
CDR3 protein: CASSLASGVPGYTF
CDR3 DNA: TGTGCCAGCTCCCTTGCCTCGGGGGTCCCCGGCTACACCTTC

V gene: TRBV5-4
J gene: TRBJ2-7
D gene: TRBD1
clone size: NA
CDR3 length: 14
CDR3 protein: CASSQTGTAYEQYF
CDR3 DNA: TGTGCCAGCAGCCAGACCGGGACAGCGTACGAGCAGTACTTC

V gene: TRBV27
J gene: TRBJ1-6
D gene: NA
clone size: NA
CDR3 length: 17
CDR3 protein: CASSLEAENSYNSPLHF
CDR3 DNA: TGTGCCAGCAGTTTAGAGGCGGAGAACTCCTATAATTCACCCCTCCACTTT

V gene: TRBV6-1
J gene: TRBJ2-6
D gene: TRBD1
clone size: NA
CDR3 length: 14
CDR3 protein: CASSVGTGQSVLTF
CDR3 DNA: TGTGCCAGCAGTGTCGGGACAGGACAATCCGTCCTGACTTTC